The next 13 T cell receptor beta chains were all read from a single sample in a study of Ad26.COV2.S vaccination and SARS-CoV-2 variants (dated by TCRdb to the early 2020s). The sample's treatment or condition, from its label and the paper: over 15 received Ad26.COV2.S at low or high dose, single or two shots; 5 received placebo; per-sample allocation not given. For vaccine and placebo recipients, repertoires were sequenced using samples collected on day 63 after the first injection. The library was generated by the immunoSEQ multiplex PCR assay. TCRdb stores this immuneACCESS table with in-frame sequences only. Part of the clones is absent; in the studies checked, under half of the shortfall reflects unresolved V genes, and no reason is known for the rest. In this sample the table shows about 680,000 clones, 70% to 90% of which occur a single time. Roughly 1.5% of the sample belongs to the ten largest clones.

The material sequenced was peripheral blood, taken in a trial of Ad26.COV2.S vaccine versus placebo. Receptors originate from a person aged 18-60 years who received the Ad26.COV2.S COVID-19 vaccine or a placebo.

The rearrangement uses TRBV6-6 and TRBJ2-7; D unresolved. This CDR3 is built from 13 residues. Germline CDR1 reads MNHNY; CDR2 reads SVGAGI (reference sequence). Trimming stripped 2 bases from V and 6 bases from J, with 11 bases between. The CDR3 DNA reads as TGTGCCAGCAGTTACGTTAAAGCAGGCGAGCAGTACTTC. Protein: CASSYVKAGEQYF.

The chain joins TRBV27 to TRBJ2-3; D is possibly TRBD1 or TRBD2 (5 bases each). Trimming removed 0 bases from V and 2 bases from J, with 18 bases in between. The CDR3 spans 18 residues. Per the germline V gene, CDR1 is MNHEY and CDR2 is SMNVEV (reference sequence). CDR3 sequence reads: CASSLSMTVWGDTDTQYF. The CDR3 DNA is TGTGCCAGCAGTTTATCTATGACAGTTTGGGGAGACACAGATACGCAGTATTTT.

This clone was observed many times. The CDR3 region has the DNA TGTGCCAGCGGTGGGGACAAGAGGACTAGCGGACCGAACAATGAGCAGTTCTTC. It encodes CASGGDKRTSGPNNEQFF. The chain combines TRBV9 with TRBJ2-1; 10 positions agree with TRBD2. CDR1 and CDR2 from the germline V gene are SGDLS and YYNGEE. This CDR3 region has 18 residues. Trimming removed 7 bases from V and 5 bases from J; junction bases left unmatched: 18.

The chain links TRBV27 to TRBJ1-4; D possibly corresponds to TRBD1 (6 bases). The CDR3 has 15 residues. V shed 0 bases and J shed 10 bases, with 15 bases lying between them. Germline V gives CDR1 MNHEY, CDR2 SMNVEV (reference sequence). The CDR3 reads CASSLSWTEGSKLFF. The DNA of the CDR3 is TGTGCCAGCAGTTTATCCTGGACAGAAGGCTCAAAACTGTTTTTT.

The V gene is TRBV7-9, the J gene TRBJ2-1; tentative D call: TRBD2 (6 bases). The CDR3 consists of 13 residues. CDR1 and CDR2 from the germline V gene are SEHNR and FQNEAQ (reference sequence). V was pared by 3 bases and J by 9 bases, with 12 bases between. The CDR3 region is CASSFTSPGEQFF. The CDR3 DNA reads TGTGCCAGCAGCTTTACTAGCCCCGGTGAGCAGTTCTTC.

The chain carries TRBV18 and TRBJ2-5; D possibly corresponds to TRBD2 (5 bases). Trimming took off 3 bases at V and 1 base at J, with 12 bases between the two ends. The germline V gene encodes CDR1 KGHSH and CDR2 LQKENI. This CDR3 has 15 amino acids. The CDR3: CASSPSRGSQETQYF. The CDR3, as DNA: TGTGCCAGCTCACCTTCTCGGGGTTCCCAAGAGACCCAGTACTTC.

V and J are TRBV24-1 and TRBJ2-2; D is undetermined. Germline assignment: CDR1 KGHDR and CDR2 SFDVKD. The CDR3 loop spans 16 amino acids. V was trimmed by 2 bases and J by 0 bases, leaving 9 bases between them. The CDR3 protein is CATSDWKGSNTGELFF. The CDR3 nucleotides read TGTGCCACCAGTGATTGGAAGGGATCGAACACCGGGGAGCTGTTTTTT.

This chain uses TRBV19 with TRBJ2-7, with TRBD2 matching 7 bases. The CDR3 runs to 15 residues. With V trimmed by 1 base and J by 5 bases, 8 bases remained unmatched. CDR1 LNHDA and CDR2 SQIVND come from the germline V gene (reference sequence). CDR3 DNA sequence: TGTGCCAGTAGTATAGCTGGCGGGGGTATCGACGAGCAGTACTTC. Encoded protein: CASSIAGGGIDEQYF. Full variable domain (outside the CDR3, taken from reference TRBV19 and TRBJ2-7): DGGITQSPKYLFRKEGQNVTLSCEQNLNHDAMYWYRQDPGQGLRLIYYSQIVNDFQKGDIAEGYSVSREKKESFPLTVTSAQKNPTAFYLCASSIAGGGIDEQYFGPGTRLTVT.

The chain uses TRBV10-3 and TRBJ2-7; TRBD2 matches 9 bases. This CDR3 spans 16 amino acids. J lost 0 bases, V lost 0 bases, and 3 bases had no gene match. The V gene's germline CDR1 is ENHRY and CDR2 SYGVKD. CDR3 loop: CAISESISGSSYEQYF. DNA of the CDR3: TGTGCCATCAGTGAGTCCATTAGCGGGAGCTCCTACGAGCAGTACTTC.

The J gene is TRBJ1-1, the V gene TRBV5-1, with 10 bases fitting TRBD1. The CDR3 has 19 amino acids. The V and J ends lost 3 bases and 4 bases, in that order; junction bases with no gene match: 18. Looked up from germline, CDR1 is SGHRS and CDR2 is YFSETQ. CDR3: CASSSKLPGQGPVGTEAFF. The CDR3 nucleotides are TGCGCCAGCAGCTCTAAACTTCCGGGACAGGGGCCCGTGGGCACTGAAGCTTTCTTT.

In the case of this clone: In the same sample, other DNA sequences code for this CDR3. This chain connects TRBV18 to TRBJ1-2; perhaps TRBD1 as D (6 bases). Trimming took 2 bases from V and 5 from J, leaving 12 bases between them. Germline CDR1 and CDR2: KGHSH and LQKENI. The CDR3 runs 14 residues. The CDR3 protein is CASSPGQGIYGYTF. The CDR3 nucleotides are TGTGCCAGCTCACCAGGGCAGGGGATATATGGCTACACCTTC.

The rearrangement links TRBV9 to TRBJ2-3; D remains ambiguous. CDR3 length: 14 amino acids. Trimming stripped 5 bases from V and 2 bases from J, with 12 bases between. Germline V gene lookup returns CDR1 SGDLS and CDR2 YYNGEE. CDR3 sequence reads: CASSVNAATDTQYF. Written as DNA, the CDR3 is TGTGCCAGCAGTGTGAATGCTGCCACAGATACGCAGTATTTT. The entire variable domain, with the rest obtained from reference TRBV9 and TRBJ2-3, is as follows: DSGVTQTPKHLITATGQRVTLRCSPRSGDLSVYWYQQSLDQGLQFLIQYYNGEERAKGNILERFSAQQFPDLHSELNLSSLELGDSALYFCASSVNAATDTQYFGPGTRLTVL.

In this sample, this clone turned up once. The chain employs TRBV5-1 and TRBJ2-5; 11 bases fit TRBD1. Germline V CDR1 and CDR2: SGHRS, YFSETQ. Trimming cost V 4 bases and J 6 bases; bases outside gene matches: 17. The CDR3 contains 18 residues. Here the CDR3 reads CASSAGTGGPPRLKTQYF. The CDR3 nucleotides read TGCGCCAGCAGCGCAGGGACAGGGGGACCCCCTAGGTTGAAGACCCAGTACTTC.